Sequencing of this T cell receptor beta chain was carried out in a study of blood T cell repertoires in COVID-19. The CDR3 loop spans 15 amino acids. Germline trimming cut 6 bases from V and 0 bases from J; bases unmatched to any gene: 7. CDR1 and CDR2 (germline): LGHDT, YNNKEL (reference sequence). Produced via immunoSEQ multiplex PCR; TCRdb's table is partial and in-frame only. The sample lists some 240,000 clones, around 84% occurring once. This clone appeared once. The sample was peripheral blood. The chain carries TRBV3-1 (or the pseudogene TRBV3-2) and TRBJ1-2; TRBD1 aligns across 7 bases. The sequence came from a woman between 35 and 50 years old who had recovered from COVID-19. CDR3 residues: CASRHTGETNYGYTF. For the CDR3, the DNA is TGTGCCAGCAGACATACAGGGGAGACTAACTATGGCTACACCTTC.